Listed here are 21 T cell receptor beta chains from one sample, sequenced in a study of cytomegalovirus exposure and HLA in healthy donors. This PCR relied on a set of 60 Vbeta primers and 13 Jbeta primers. The data were produced by immunoSEQ multiplex PCR, yet TCRdb's version contains in-frame clones alone and is incomplete. The sample carries 20,000 or so clones, around 73% recorded once. Sequences were obtained from PBMCs. The receptors derive from a man aged 60 to 69 in good health and CMV-seronegative.

In its sample, this clone was seen once. The chain employs TRBV18 and TRBJ2-7, with 11 positions matching TRBD1. The CDR3 totals 13 residues. J gave up 6 bases and V 3 bases, and 1 base lay outside the gene matches. Germline assignment: CDR1 KGHSH and CDR2 LQKENI. CDR3 DNA sequence: TGTGCCAGCTCACCGGGACAGGGGGTCGAGCAGTACTTC. It codes for CASSPGQGVEQYF.

This sequence joins TRBV5-5 and TRBJ2-5, with D perhaps TRBD2 (6 bases). V was pared by 3 bases and J by 5 bases, with 11 bases between. CDR1 is SGHKS and CDR2 is YYEKEE in the germline V gene (reference sequence). CDR3 length: 13 residues. CDR3 nucleotide sequence: TGTGCCAGCAGCTCCTTGACTAGTGAGACCCAGTACTTC. It encodes CASSSLTSETQYF.

The chain recombines TRBV27 with TRBJ2-3; 9 bases are shared with TRBD2. Germline V lookup: CDR1 MNHEY, CDR2 SMNVEV (reference sequence). With 5 bases clipped from V and 4 bases from J, the junction kept 10 bases outside the gene matches. This CDR3 comprises 16 residues. In nucleotides, the CDR3 is TGTGCCAGCAGTAAGTTAGCGGGAGCTCGCTCAGATACGCAGTATTTT. Amino acids: CASSKLAGARSDTQYF.

This clone is categorized as medium-sized. The chain employs TRBV18 and TRBJ2-3, with D perhaps matching TRBD2 (6 bases). The germline V gene encodes CDR1 KGHSH and CDR2 LQKENI. V lost 0 bases and J 5 bases, leaving 12 bases between the germline ends. The CDR3 consists of 15 residues. CDR3 protein: CASSPPSGAGDTQYF. CDR3 bases: TGTGCCAGCTCACCACCTAGCGGCGCAGGAGATACGCAGTATTTT.

The chain carries TRBV6-1 and TRBJ1-3; 9 bases agree with TRBD1. The CDR3 has 15 residues. V shed 11 bases and J 4 bases; nucleotides not matched to a gene: 12. Germline CDR1 is MNHNS and CDR2 is SASEGT. The CDR3, as DNA: TGTGCCGGAAGGGACAGGGAACGATTGGGAAACACCATATATTTT. Its translation is CAGRDRERLGNTIYF.

The J gene is TRBJ2-5, the V gene TRBV7-2; 8 nucleotides agree with TRBD1. Germline assignment: CDR1 SGHTA and CDR2 FQGNSA. CDR3 length: 14 amino acids. J lost 4 bases, V lost 5 bases, and 6 bases had no gene match. The CDR3 loop is CASSLRTGPETQYF. For the CDR3, the DNA is TGTGCCAGCAGCCTAAGGACAGGGCCAGAGACCCAGTACTTC.

The gene calls are TRBV2 and TRBJ1-3, with D uncertain. The CDR3 is 14 amino acids. V gave up 6 bases and J gave up 4 bases, with 13 bases separating them. Germline V gene data show CDR1 as SNHLY and CDR2 as FYNNEI. The DNA for the CDR3 is TGTGCCAGCAGGCTTGCGGGCCCGGGAAACACCATATATTTT. It specifies CASRLAGPGNTIYF.

The V gene is TRBV2, the J gene TRBJ2-2, with D possibly TRBD2 on 5 matching bases. Trimming took 7 bases from V and 8 from J, leaving 17 bases between them. Germline CDR1 and CDR2: SNHLY and FYNNEI. This CDR3 is 14 amino acids long. The CDR3: CASTGYSLGGELFF. The CDR3 bases are TGTGCCAGCACGGGGTACTCCCTGGGAGGGGAGCTGTTTTTT.

This chain links TRBV5-1 with TRBJ2-3, with TRBD1 as a possible D gene (6 bases). The CDR3 runs to 13 residues. Trimming took off 7 bases at V and 2 bases at J, with 11 bases between the two ends. Germline V gene lookup returns CDR1 SGHRS and CDR2 YFSETQ. CDR3 sequence reads: CASQDRDTDTQYF. In DNA form, the CDR3 reads TGCGCCAGCCAGGACAGAGACACAGATACGCAGTATTTT.

The CDR3 loop is CASSQDSGHQYNEQFF. CDR3 bases: TGCGCCAGCAGCCAAGACTCGGGACACCAATACAATGAGCAGTTCTTC. The V call is TRBV4-3, the J call TRBJ2-1; D may be TRBD1 (6 bases). Germline loops: CDR1 LGHNA, CDR2 YSLEER. The ends were cut back, 0 bases at V and 4 bases at J, with 13 bases in the middle. The CDR3 extends over 16 amino acids.

This clone turned up a few times. This chain links TRBV7-9 with TRBJ1-3; no definite D call. Germline loops: CDR1 SEHNR, CDR2 FQNEAQ (reference sequence). The germline V and J ends were trimmed by 4 bases and 2 bases, with 12 bases remaining between them. The CDR3 is made up of 15 amino acids. The CDR3 sequence: CASSSTPSPGNTIYF. In DNA form, the CDR3 reads TGTGCCAGCAGCTCGACACCCTCACCTGGAAACACCATATATTTT.

The V gene is TRBV7-9, the J gene TRBJ2-3, with D tentatively TRBD2 (5 bases). V was cut by 2 bases and J by 6 bases, with 12 bases left in between. The CDR3 has 14 amino acids. The V gene's germline CDR1 is SEHNR and CDR2 FQNEAQ (reference sequence). CDR3 residues: CASSLTSGADTQYF. DNA of the CDR3: TGTGCCAGCAGCTTAACCAGCGGTGCCGATACGCAGTATTTT.

This chain connects TRBV9 to TRBJ2-7, with a tentative D call TRBD2 (6 bases). Between the trimmed V and J ends, which lost 4 bases and 0 bases, there was a span of 23 bases. Germline loops: CDR1 SGDLS, CDR2 YYNGEE. The length of the CDR3 is 18 residues. CDR3 coding DNA: TGTGCCAGCAGCCCCAAAGCCTGGAGGGTGGGGAACTCCTACGAGCAGTACTTC. Translating gives CASSPKAWRVGNSYEQYF.

The rearrangement uses TRBV7-3 and TRBJ1-6; TRBD1 matches 10 bases. The CDR3 loop spans 16 amino acids. The ends lost 5 bases at V and 9 bases at J; junction bases unmatched: 10. In germline, CDR1 is SGHTA, CDR2 FQGTGA. CDR3 in amino acids: CASSRGTGVGGSPLHF. The CDR3, as DNA: TGTGCCAGCAGCCGCGGGACAGGGGTCGGGGGTTCACCCCTCCACTTT. Variable domain in full (rest from reference TRBV7-3 and TRBJ1-6): GAGVSQTPSNKVTEKGKYVELRCDPISGHTALYWYRQSLGQGPEFLIYFQGTGAADDSGLPNDRFFAVRPEGSVSTLKIQRTERGDSAVYLCASSRGTGVGGSPLHFGNGTRLTVT.

This chain connects TRBV5-1 to TRBJ2-1; TRBD1 is a possible D gene (7 bases). Trimming left V 1 base short and J 9 bases short, with 17 bases between. In germline, CDR1 is SGHRS, CDR2 YFSETQ. The length of the CDR3 is 15 residues. The CDR3 DNA reads TGCGCCAGCAGCTTGCGAGGGGGCGGGGTAGGTGAGCAGTTCTTC. It encodes CASSLRGGGVGEQFF.

V and J are TRBV2 and TRBJ1-2, with unresolved D. CDR3 length: 13 residues. Germline V lookup: CDR1 SNHLY, CDR2 FYNNEI. V lost 2 bases to trimming and J lost 8 bases, with 12 bases between them. The CDR3 bases are TGTGCCAGCAGTGAACGCGGCGCGGGCGGCTACACCTTC. This codes for CASSERGAGGYTF.

CDR3 nucleotides: TGCGCCAGCAGCTCCCGTTTGGGACAGGGGGCGCCTGGGGCCAACGTCCTGACTTTC. Its protein is CASSSRLGQGAPGANVLTF. The rearrangement links TRBV5-1 to TRBJ2-6, with 12 bases matching TRBD1. The CDR3 loop spans 19 amino acids. V shed 3 bases and J 2 bases; nucleotides not matched to a gene: 9. The germline V gene has CDR1 SGHRS and CDR2 YFSETQ.

Of note for this clone: Compared with germline, one end of the junction differs, possibly owing to a read error. The CDR3 DNA is TGTGCCAGCAGCGAAGCTACGCAGGCCAGAAATGAAAAACTGTTTTTT. As protein: CASSEATQARNEKLFF. The chain employs TRBV6-1 and TRBJ1-4; D is undetermined. Germline-derived CDR1 and CDR2 are MNHNS and SASEGT. The CDR3 spans 16 residues.

V and J are TRBV9 and TRBJ1-2, with D unresolved. V lost 4 bases and J lost 0, with 16 bases in between. The length of the CDR3 is 16 residues. Germline V CDR1 and CDR2: SGDLS, YYNGEE. The CDR3 DNA is TGTGCCAGCAGCCAAATTCCCCTCGGGTCTAACTATGGCTACACCTTC. Encoded protein: CASSQIPLGSNYGYTF.

The V gene is TRBV18, the J gene TRBJ2-7; D possibly corresponds to TRBD2 (6 bases). CDR1 is KGHSH, CDR2 LQKENI, per germline. The CDR3 is 16 amino acids. Trimming pared 3 bases from V and 6 bases from J, leaving 21 bases between. CDR3 region: CASSPPAQAGNSEQYF. CDR3 bases: TGTGCCAGCTCACCTCCGGCGCAGGCGGGGAACTCCGAGCAGTACTTC.

This chain links TRBV2 with TRBJ2-1, with 7 nucleotides matching TRBD1. The V segment lost 10 bases and the J segment 12 bases; nucleotides outside the gene matches: 12. CDR3 length equals 12 residues. The germline V gene encodes CDR1 SNHLY and CDR2 FYNNEI. This chain's CDR3 is CATKSTGAGQFF. The CDR3 DNA is TGTGCCACCAAATCAACAGGGGCCGGGCAGTTCTTC.